This T cell receptor beta chain was recorded in a study of cytomegalovirus exposure and HLA in healthy donors. Notes on the study in general: Links to common viral pathogens appeared, in a later analysis, for several of the most significant clusters. Across all donors, roughly uniform sequencing depth was an assumption of the presence/absence analyses. Other equally common chains were less clonally expanded than HLA-associated TCR beta chains, a later analysis showed.

Researchers ran the PCR with 60 Vbeta and 13 Jbeta primers. Data came from immunoSEQ multiplex PCR; TCRdb stores just in-frame clones and leaves some out. This repertoire shows more than 150,000 clones, about three quarters found once; its top ten account for roughly an eighth. Points on this clone: Its antigen is currently unknown.

With 3 bases clipped from V and 3 bases from J, the junction kept 4 bases outside the gene matches. CDR1 is SGHDT and CDR2 is YYEEEE in the germline V gene. There are 15 residues in the CDR3. The sequence came from a man between 45 and 60 years old in good health and CMV-seropositive. The V and J genes are TRBV5-6 and TRBJ2-7; 12 bases line up with TRBD1. Sequenced input: PBMCs. The CDR3 DNA is TGTGCCAGCAGCTGGGGGACAGGGGGCGTCTACGAGCAGTACTTC. Translated, it gives CASSWGTGGVYEQYF. The full variable domain, in which reference TRBV5-6 and TRBJ2-7 provide the parts outside the CDR3, is DAGVTQSPTHLIKTRGQQVTLRCSPKSGHDTVSWYQQALGQGPQFIFQYYEEEERQRGNFPDRFSGHQFPNYSSELNVNALLLGDSALYLCASSWGTGGVYEQYFGPGTRLTVT.